This TCR beta chain is drawn from a study of blood T cell repertoires in COVID-19 (dated by TCRdb to the early 2020s). General notes on the study: Collaborator samples came from the United States, Italy and Spain and covered acute and convalescent phases of COVID-19. The material from the prospective study consisted of cDNA or gDNA derived from T cells, B-cell-depleted T cells, or PBMCs. Subjects who had been exposed to COVID-19, were actively infected with it, or had recovered from it provided the deeply sampled blood TCRbeta repertoires that made up the dataset. The repertoires were released in a freely available public database meant as a resource for research on the immune response to SARS-CoV-2. Samples came from the ongoing ImmuneRACE study (first 160 participants) plus 1,254 subjects from 6 global collaborators. A de-identified subject ID, COVID-19 status, age in years and sex were almost always included in the sample metadata. Where available, HLA class I and class II types were obtained from metadata supplied by the sample provider rather than from assay-based typing.

The CDR3 has 16 amino acids, counting the end cysteine and phenylalanine. Of all the DNA, just the CDR3 is kept, 48 bases in frame from base 1. Trimming at the junction amounts to 2 bases on V and 4 bases on J, and the germline ends lie 15 bases apart. As encoded in the germline V gene (reference sequence), CDR1 is MNHNY while CDR2 is SVGAGI. Enrolling through a virtual design, the prospective study's participants ranged in age from roughly 18 to 100 years and lived across roughly 23 United States geographic areas. In the prospective study, participants were assigned to cohorts based on the clinical history participants reported in a screening survey and a study questionnaire. In the prospective study, mobile phlebotomists collected whole blood, serum and a nasopharyngeal or oropharyngeal swab from each participant. Additional blood draws and questionnaires over an approximately two-month period could optionally be provided by prospective study participants. Before DNA extraction, prospective study blood samples were shipped either frozen or at room temperature.

Notes on this clone: Its cognate antigen has yet to be identified. No clone much larger than this one lies a single base away; base qualities are absent.

TCRbeta CDR3 regions were amplified from genomic DNA by means of the immunoSEQ Assay, a bias-controlled multiplex PCR. The study's own analysis went as follows. Within the assay, amplification of reference gene primers was used to estimate how many nucleated cells each sample contained. To quantify the absolute abundance of each unique TCRbeta CDR3 rearrangement, sequence reads were collapsed and filtered. Productive Simpson clonality was computed per sample as the square root of Simpson's diversity index over productive rearrangements. Sourced from immuneACCESS, this table was stored by TCRdb with only in-frame sequences that have V and J called. A share of the clones is absent; for the studies checked, an unresolved V gene accounts for under half, and the remainder has no known explanation. Clone size and V and J calls were adopted from that table, with D and trimming inferred from the DNA. Present in this sample are about 220,000 clones, about nine tenths of which were seen just once. The ten top clones hold roughly 2.3% of the sample.

The study at large found these results: How much clinical and demographic metadata was included differed by source and by participant, and the metadata was provided uncurated.

The source material was PBMCs or T cells enriched from blood (not recorded which). Rearrangement joined TRBV6-6 to TRBJ1-3; no D gene call is confident. The clonotype was recovered from a woman between 35 and 50 years old with acute COVID-19. The DNA is as follows: TGTGCCAGCAGTTACAACATGGCGGATGGAGGAAACACCATATATTTT. This yields the protein CASSYNMADGGNTIYF.